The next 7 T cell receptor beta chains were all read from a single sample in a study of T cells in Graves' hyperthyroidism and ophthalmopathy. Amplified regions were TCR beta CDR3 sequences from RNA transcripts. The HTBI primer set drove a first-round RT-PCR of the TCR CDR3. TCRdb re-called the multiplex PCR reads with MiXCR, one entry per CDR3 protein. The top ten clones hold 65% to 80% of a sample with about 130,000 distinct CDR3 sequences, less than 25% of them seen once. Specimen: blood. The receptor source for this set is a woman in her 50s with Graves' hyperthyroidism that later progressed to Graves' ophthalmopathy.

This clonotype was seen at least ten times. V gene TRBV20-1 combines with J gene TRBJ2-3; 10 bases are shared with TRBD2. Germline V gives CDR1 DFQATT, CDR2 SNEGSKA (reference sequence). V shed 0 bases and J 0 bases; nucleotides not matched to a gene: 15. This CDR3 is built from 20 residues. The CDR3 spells CSARDLLTSGRGGSTDTQYF. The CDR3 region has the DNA TGCAGTGCTAGAGACCTACTGACTAGCGGGCGGGGGGGAAGCACAGATACGCAGTATTTT.

In nucleotides, the CDR3 is TGTGCCAGCAGTGATCCGGACCCTTACAATGAGCAGTTCTTC. This gives the protein CASSDPDPYNEQFF. The genes are TRBV25-1 and TRBJ2-1; D call uncertain. The V gene lost 3 bases and the J gene lost 4 bases, with 10 bases spanning the gap. The CDR3 has 14 amino acids. Germline-derived CDR1 and CDR2 are MGHDK and SYGVNS. Full variable domain (outside the CDR3, taken from reference TRBV25-1 and TRBJ2-1): EADIYQTPRYLVIGTGKKITLECSQTMGHDKMYWYQQDPGMELHLIHYSYGVNSTEKGDLSSESTVSRIRTEHFPLTLESARPSHTSQYLCASSDPDPYNEQFFGPGTRLTVL.

The CDR3 DNA sequence: TGTGCCAGCAGCTTAGATGGCAGGGCCGGCGAGCAGTACTTC. Translated: CASSLDGRAGEQYF. This chain joins TRBV7-2 and TRBJ2-7, with D possibly matching TRBD1 (5 bases). Germline loops: CDR1 SGHTA, CDR2 FQGNSA. Trimming took off 1 base at V and 6 bases at J, with 13 bases between the two ends. The CDR3 is 14 residues long.

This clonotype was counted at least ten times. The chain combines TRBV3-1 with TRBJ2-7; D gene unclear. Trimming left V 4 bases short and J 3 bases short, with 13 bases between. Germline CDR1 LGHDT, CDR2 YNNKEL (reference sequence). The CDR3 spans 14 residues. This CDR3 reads CASSLALSDYEQYF. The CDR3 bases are TGTGCCAGCAGCCTTGCCCTCTCAGACTACGAGCAGTACTTC.

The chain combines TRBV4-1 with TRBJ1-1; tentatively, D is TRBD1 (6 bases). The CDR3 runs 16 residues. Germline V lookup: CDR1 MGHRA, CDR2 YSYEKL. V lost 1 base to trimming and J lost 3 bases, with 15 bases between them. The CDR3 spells CASSQGSTGIYTEAFF. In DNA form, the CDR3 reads TGCGCCAGCAGCCAAGGGAGTACAGGGATTTACACTGAAGCTTTCTTT.

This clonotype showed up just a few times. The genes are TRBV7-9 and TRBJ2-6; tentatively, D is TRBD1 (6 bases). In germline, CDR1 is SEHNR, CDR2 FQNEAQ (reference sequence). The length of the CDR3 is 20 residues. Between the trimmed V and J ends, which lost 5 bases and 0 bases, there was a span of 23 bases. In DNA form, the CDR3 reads TGTGCCAGCAGCCAATCCCCTTTAACAGGGCAGTGCTCTGGGGCCAACGTCCTGACTTTC. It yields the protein CASSQSPLTGQCSGANVLTF.

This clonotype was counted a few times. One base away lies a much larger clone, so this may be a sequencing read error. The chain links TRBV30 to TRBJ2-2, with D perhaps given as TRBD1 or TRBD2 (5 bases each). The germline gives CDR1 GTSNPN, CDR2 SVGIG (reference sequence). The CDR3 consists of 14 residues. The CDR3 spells CAWSRDLNIGELFF. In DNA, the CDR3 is TGTGCCTGGAGCAGGGACCTAAACATCGGGGAGCTGTTTTTT.